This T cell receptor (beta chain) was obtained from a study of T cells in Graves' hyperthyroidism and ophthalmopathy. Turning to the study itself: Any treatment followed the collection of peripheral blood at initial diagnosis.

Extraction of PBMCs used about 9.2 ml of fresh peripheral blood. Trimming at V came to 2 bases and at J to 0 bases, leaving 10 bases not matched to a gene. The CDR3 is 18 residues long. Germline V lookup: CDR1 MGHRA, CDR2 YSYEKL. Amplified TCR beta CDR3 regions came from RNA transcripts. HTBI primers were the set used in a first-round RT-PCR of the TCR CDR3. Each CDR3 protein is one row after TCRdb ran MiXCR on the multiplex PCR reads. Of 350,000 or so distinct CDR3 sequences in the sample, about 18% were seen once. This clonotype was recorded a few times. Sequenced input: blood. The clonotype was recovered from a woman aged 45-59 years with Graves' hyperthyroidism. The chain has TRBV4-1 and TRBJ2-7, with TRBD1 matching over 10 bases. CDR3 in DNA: TGCGCCAGCAGCCAACCAAGACAGGGGGCGGCCCACTCCTACGAGCAGTACTTC. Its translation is CASSQPRQGAAHSYEQYF.